A single sample gave rise to the 5 T cell receptor beta chains below, sequenced in a study of blood T cells in healthy people across ages. Next came a second PCR, run for about 6 to 11 cycles, which used a sample-barcoded 5' primer along with a J-beta primer mix. From the 5' RACE reads, TCRdb called clonotypes with MiXCR, one entry per CDR3 protein. In the table there are about 930,000 distinct CDR3 sequences, 25% to 30% of which are singletons. The same data also contributed to another study, on T cells of mothers and their children.

The sample comprised blood. Receptors originate from a woman in her thirties or forties in good health.

This clonotype was seen many times. This chain uses TRBV20-1 with TRBJ2-5; D gene ambiguous. This CDR3 is 15 amino acids long. Between the trimmed V and J ends, which lost 0 bases and 3 bases, there was a span of 14 bases. Germline V CDR1 and CDR2: DFQATT, SNEGSKA (reference sequence). The CDR3 DNA follows: TGCAGTGCTAGAGATTGGCGCCAGGTTGAAGAGACCCAGTACTTC. Protein sequence: CSARDWRQVEETQYF.

The CDR3: CASSHDDATETQYF. In nucleotides, the CDR3 is TGCGCCAGCAGCCACGATGATGCAACGGAGACCCAGTACTTC. The chain combines TRBV4-3 with TRBJ2-5; D is unresolved. The CDR3 totals 14 residues. Germline-derived CDR1 and CDR2 are LGHNA and YSLEER. V lost 3 bases and J 5 bases, leaving 13 bases between the germline ends.

This clonotype was observed at least ten times. This chain joins TRBV5-1 and TRBJ2-1; D might be TRBD2 (6 bases). The length of the CDR3 is 15 residues. Trimming stripped 6 bases from V and 3 bases from J, with 16 bases between. Germline V gene data show CDR1 as SGHRS and CDR2 as YFSETQ. CDR3: CASNHGTPGYNEQFF. The CDR3 DNA reads TGCGCCAGCAACCACGGGACTCCTGGCTACAATGAGCAGTTCTTC.

V and J are TRBV6-2 or TRBV6-3 and TRBJ1-2; D is undetermined. V was clipped by 7 bases and J by 5 bases, with 20 bases between them. The CDR3 runs to 15 residues. CDR1 and CDR2 (germline): MNHEY, SVGEGT. CDR3 protein: CASTEPPGAPYGYTF. The CDR3 nucleotides read TGTGCCAGCACCGAACCACCGGGTGCTCCATATGGCTACACCTTC.

This clonotype was counted only a few times. V and J are TRBV15 and TRBJ2-7; D unclear. The CDR3 is made up of 14 amino acids. Trimming shortened V by 3 bases and J by 2 bases, and 11 bases separated the two germline ends. CDR1 is LNHNV and CDR2 is YYDKDF in the germline V gene (reference sequence). CDR3 protein: CATSSRRATYEQYF. The CDR3 DNA sequence: TGTGCCACCAGCAGCAGACGTGCCACCTACGAGCAGTACTTC.